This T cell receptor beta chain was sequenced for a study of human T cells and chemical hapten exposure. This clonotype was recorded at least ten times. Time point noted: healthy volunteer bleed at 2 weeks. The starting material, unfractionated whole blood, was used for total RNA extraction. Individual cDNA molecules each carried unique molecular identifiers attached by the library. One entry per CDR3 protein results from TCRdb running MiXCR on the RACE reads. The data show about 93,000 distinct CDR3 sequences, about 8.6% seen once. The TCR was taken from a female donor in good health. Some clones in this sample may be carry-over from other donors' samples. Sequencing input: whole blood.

The CDR3 DNA sequence: TGTGCCAGCAGTTACGATCCGATACGAGAGCAGTTCTTC. Translation gives CASSYDPIREQFF. The rearrangement joins TRBV6-2 or TRBV6-3 to TRBJ2-1; no firm D call. Trimming took 2 bases from V and 10 from J, leaving 12 bases between them. The CDR3 loop spans 13 amino acids. In germline, CDR1 is MNHEY, CDR2 SVGEGT.